This T cell receptor beta chain is drawn from a study of blood T cell repertoires in COVID-19. Using immunoSEQ multiplex PCR, the repertoire was profiled, and TCRdb retains in-frame clones only, with some absent. In the table there are tens of thousands of clones, 75% to 90% of which are singletons. Trimming removed 4 bases from V and 2 bases from J, with 14 bases in between. The CDR3 has 16 amino acids. Germline loops: CDR1 MDHEN, CDR2 SYDVKM. The rearrangement joins TRBV28 to TRBJ1-4, with D perhaps TRBD1 (6 bases). This TCR was recovered from an elderly woman with acute or convalescent COVID-19. Sequencing was performed on peripheral blood. For the CDR3, the DNA is TGTGCCAGCAGTTCCGGTATCCAGGGGACTAATGAAAAACTGTTTTTT. This codes for CASSSGIQGTNEKLFF. The whole variable domain, remainder taken from reference TRBV28 and TRBJ1-4, is DVKVTQSSRYLVKRTGEKVFLECVQDMDHENMFWYRQDPGLGLRLIYFSYDVKMKEKGDIPEGYSVSREKKERFSLILESASTNQTSMYLCASSSGIQGTNEKLFFGSGTQLSVL.